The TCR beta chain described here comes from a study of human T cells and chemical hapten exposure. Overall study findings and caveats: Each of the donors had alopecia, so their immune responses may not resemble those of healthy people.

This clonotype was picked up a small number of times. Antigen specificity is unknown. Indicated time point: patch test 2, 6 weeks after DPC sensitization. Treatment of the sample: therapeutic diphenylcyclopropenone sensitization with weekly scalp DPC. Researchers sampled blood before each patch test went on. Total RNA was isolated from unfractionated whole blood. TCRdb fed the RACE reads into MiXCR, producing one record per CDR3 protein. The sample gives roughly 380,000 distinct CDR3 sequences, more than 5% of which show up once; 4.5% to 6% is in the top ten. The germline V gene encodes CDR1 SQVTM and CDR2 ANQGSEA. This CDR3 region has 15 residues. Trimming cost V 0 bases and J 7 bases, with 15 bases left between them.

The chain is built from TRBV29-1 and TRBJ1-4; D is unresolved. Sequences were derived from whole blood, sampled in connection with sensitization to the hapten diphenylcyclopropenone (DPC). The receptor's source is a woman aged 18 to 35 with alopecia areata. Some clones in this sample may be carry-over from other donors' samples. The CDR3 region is CSVEEVADAVEKLFF. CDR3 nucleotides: TGCAGCGTTGAAGAGGTGGCGGATGCCGTTGAAAAACTGTTTTTT.